The clone carrying this TCR beta chain was seen a few times. Its antigen remains unknown. The sample comes from a study of T cell responses to AZD1222 COVID-19 vaccine. Overall study findings and caveats: Spike-specific TCR breadth and depth were elevated following two AZD1222 doses. Repertoire collection took place solely once the T cell response had peaked. Baseline antibody screening turned up just a handful of seropositive AZD1222 recipients.

Measured with immunoSEQ multiplex PCR; TCRdb has only the in-frame clones, and not every one. The repertoire holds 60,000 to 75,000 clones, roughly 89% seen once, with approximately 5% in the top ten. CDR1 is KGHSH, CDR2 LQKENI, per germline. CDR3 length: 13 amino acids. V was shortened by 1 base and J by 2 bases, with 5 bases between the two germline ends. The chain couples TRBV18 to TRBJ2-5, with D hard to call. The sequencing here drew on peripheral blood, taken on day 0 of AZD1222 vaccination. This TCR came from an adult in good health. For the CDR3, the DNA is TGTGCCAGCTCACCACGGCAACAAGAGACCCAGTACTTC. Protein: CASSPRQQETQYF.